This entry is about one T cell receptor (beta chain). The antigen this receptor binds is unknown. It has no much larger one-base neighbor in the sample; base qualities were not kept. This entry belongs to a study of graft-versus-host responses after intestinal transplantation (TCRdb year 2021). Regarding the complete study: Recipients received multivisceral, liver-intestinal, or isolated intestinal transplants. Donor T cell macrochimerism was defined as a peak of at least 4% donor T cells among recipient peripheral blood mononuclear cells. Rather than going through the commercial service, samples from a few later patients were sequenced in-house on an Illumina MiSeq and processed with MiXCR. After intestinal transplantation, graft-versus-host and host-versus-graft alloreactive T cell clones in the graft, circulation and bone marrow were tracked using bulk TCR-beta CDR3 sequencing. The cohort enrolled fewer than 25 intestinal transplant recipients including one retransplant, and a few patients lacking pretransplant specimens were excluded. Every recipient was given anti-thymocyte globulin induction, then maintenance tacrolimus and steroids for approximately 3 years. Alloreactive clones were identified by sequencing pre-transplant mixed lymphocyte reaction products and comparing these products with unstimulated pre-transplant donor and recipient T cells.

Beyond this particular receptor, the publication reports: Early after transplant, peak levels of circulating GvH clones were found to be associated with declines in HvG clones. GvH clones turned up in recipient bone marrow, with some appearing earlier in ileal mucosa or blood, a pattern consistent with an intestinal mucosal origin. High GvH to HvG T cell clonal ratios were observed in the allografts of patients with donor T cell macrochimerism. Conclusions were limited by the relatively low number and heterogeneity of intestinal transplant patients.

Relative to germline, V is 7 bases shorter and J is 5 bases shorter, with 14 bases between their ends. The germline V gene (reference sequence) specifies MNHEY as CDR1 and SMNVEV as CDR2. From cysteine to phenylalanine, the CDR3 is 13 amino acids long. Only the CDR3 DNA is retained, 39 bases long and in frame from the first base. The library was produced with the immunoSEQ multiplex PCR assay. For most patients, genomic DNA was isolated with the Qiagen DNeasy Blood and Tissue Kit and sent frozen to Adaptive Biotechnologies for TCR sequencing. For most patients, genomic DNA was subjected to high-throughput TCR-beta CDR3 sequencing by Adaptive Biotechnologies. As for the original processing: Adaptive's ImmunoSEQ software was the source of the TCR sequencing data for roughly 19 patients, while a few other patients were processed with MiXCR and VDJtools. To correct CD4 versus CD8 sorting errors, sequences present in both subsets at a frequency ratio below 5:1 were removed. Because the origin of CDR3 nucleotide sequences shared between donor and recipient could not be assigned, those sequences were removed. To be classed as alloreactive, a clone needed at least 2-fold expansion over unstimulated cells and a minimum CFSE-low frequency of 0.002% (template counts) or 0.001% (read counts). A clone was considered mappable if detected in the sequenced pre-transplant spleen, lymph node, or MLR CFSE-low populations of the donor or recipient. Cumulative frequency of alloreactive clones was calculated as a percentage of all sequences weighted by copy number. This is the immuneACCESS table as TCRdb keeps it, with only in-frame sequences that have V and J called. A part of the clones is gone; compared with another copy, unresolved V genes explain less than half, and the rest is unexplained. V, J and clone size reflect that table, while D and trimming were determined from the DNA. The sample yields about 73,000 clones; 90% were counted once. The ten largest clonotypes hold about 4.3% of the sample.

Sample time point, as interpreted from the label and publication: cells obtained before transplantation from donor or recipient. CD3+CD4+ and CD3+CD8+ populations were FACS-sorted from unstimulated pre-transplant donor and recipient cells taken from spleen or lymph nodes. Here the sequenced sample was unstimulated CD8+ T cells sorted from spleen or lymph node cells, taken before transplant. The source is a human donor who was the organ donor for an intestinal transplant. The chain couples TRBV27 to TRBJ2-5; TRBD2 is perhaps the D gene, given 5 matching bases. The CDR3 in this case is CASKTKRTETQYF. The DNA sequence is TGTGCCAGCAAAACTAAGAGGACTGAGACCCAGTACTTC.